These 16 T cell receptor beta chains originate from one sample sequenced in a study of cytomegalovirus exposure and HLA in healthy donors. Data came from immunoSEQ multiplex PCR; TCRdb stores just in-frame clones and leaves some out. In the table there are tens of thousands of clones, about 90% of which are singletons. The sequencing input was PBMCs. The receptors come from a man between 18 and 35 years old in good health and CMV-seronegative.

Of note for this clone: Distinct nucleotide sequences in the sample also encode this CDR3. The J gene is TRBJ1-5, the V gene TRBV5-1, with 9 bases aligning to TRBD1. CDR1 is SGHRS and CDR2 is YFSETQ in the germline V gene. V dropped 4 bases and J dropped 4; count of bases not matched to a gene: 9. There are 16 residues in the CDR3. The CDR3 bases are TGCGCCAGCAGCCCCGGGACAGGGAGCGGTAATCAGCCCCAGCATTTT. Translating it yields CASSPGTGSGNQPQHF.

The chain uses TRBV7-9 and TRBJ1-2; D unresolved. The CDR3 totals 12 residues. Trimming shortened V by 4 bases and J by 8 bases, and 11 bases separated the two germline ends. Germline CDR1 SEHNR, CDR2 FQNEAQ (reference sequence). The CDR3 coding sequence is TGTGCCAGCAGCTCAAAGGACTGGGGCTACACCTTC. Translating it yields CASSSKDWGYTF. Full variable domain (missing parts from reference TRBV7-9 and TRBJ1-2): DTGVSQNPRHKITKRGQNVTFRCDPISEHNRLYWYRQTLGQGPEFLTYFQNEAQLEKSRLLSDRFSAERPKGSFSTLEIQRTEQGDSAMYLCASSSKDWGYTFGSGTRLTVV.

The V call is TRBV10-3, the J call TRBJ2-7, with 9 bases aligning to TRBD2. Germline CDR1 reads ENHRY; CDR2 reads SYGVKD. V lost 8 bases and J lost 3; bases outside the gene matches: 8. This CDR3 has 14 amino acids. The CDR3 loop is CAICPAGGNYEQYF. In DNA, the CDR3 is TGTGCCATCTGCCCCGCGGGAGGGAACTACGAGCAGTACTTC.

The rearrangement uses TRBV7-9 and TRBJ2-5, with D possibly TRBD2 on 6 matching bases. The length of the CDR3 is 13 residues. Germline CDR1 is SEHNR and CDR2 is FQNEAQ (reference sequence). The ends were cut back, 5 bases at V and 5 bases at J, with 12 bases in the middle. CDR3 region: CASSGGALETQYF. CDR3 bases: TGTGCCAGCAGCGGAGGGGCCCTGGAGACCCAGTACTTC.

The chain uses TRBV28 and TRBJ2-7; D may be TRBD1 (5 bases). CDR1 and CDR2 (germline): MDHEN, SYDVKM. V lost 5 bases and J 1 base, leaving 18 bases between the germline ends. The CDR3 spans 16 residues. The CDR3 sequence is CASSHQSGRISYEQYF. The DNA for the CDR3 is TGTGCCAGCAGTCATCAGTCAGGGCGTATTTCCTACGAGCAGTACTTC.

V usage is TRBV11-2 and J usage is TRBJ2-3, with 9 bases lining up with TRBD1. The CDR3 spans 15 residues. Trimming removed 0 bases from V and 3 bases from J; junction bases left unmatched: 1. Germline CDR1 is SGHAT and CDR2 is FQNNGV. CDR3 region: CASSLDGTGTDTQYF. In DNA, the CDR3 is TGTGCCAGCAGCTTAGACGGGACAGGGACAGATACGCAGTATTTT.

This clone was picked up one time. V usage is TRBV10-3 and J usage is TRBJ2-7; 12 nucleotides match TRBD2. The trim removed 6 bases at V and 5 bases at J, leaving 11 bases unmatched. CDR3 length: 16 amino acids. CDR1 and CDR2 (germline): ENHRY, SYGVKD. CDR3 nucleotides: TGTGCCATCAGCACTAGCGGGGGGCCCCAAATGAACGAGCAGTACTTC. Its translation: CAISTSGGPQMNEQYF.

The V call is TRBV4-2, the J call TRBJ1-2; the D gene is possibly TRBD1 (6 bases). In germline, CDR1 is LGHNA, CDR2 YNFKEQ. The CDR3 loop spans 15 amino acids. V was clipped by 1 base and J by 7 bases, with 16 bases between them. This chain's CDR3 is CASSQVEAGGSGYTF. The DNA for the CDR3 is TGTGCCAGCAGCCAAGTCGAGGCGGGGGGCAGTGGCTACACCTTC.

The chain links TRBV6-1 to TRBJ1-2; no reliable D call. Trimming stripped 6 bases from V and 3 bases from J, with 17 bases between. The CDR3 runs to 15 residues. Germline loops: CDR1 MNHNS, CDR2 SASEGT. This CDR3 is CASSAPQEGDYGYTF. CDR3 bases: TGTGCCAGCAGCGCCCCCCAAGAGGGCGACTATGGCTACACCTTC.

V usage is TRBV14 and J usage is TRBJ2-5, with 7 bases aligning to TRBD2. Germline lookup yields CDR1 SGHDN and CDR2 FVKESK. After removal of 5 bases from V and 4 bases from J, the junction contained 10 bases not matched to a gene. The CDR3 loop spans 15 amino acids. The DNA of the CDR3 is TGTGCCAGCAGCTGGACTGGCGGGAGAGGAGAGACCCAGTACTTC. Its protein product is CASSWTGGRGETQYF.

V and J are TRBV11-3 and TRBJ1-2, with D possibly TRBD1 on 6 matching bases. Germline assignment: CDR1 SGHNT and CDR2 YENEEA. This CDR3 is built from 13 residues. The V and J ends lost 5 bases and 3 bases respectively, with 10 bases between them. In DNA, the CDR3 is TGTGCCAGCAGCCGAGGGGGAGACTATGGCTACACCTTC. Residues: CASSRGGDYGYTF.

This chain links TRBV28 with TRBJ2-7; 12 bases match TRBD1. Trimming cost V 5 bases and J 7 bases; bases outside gene matches: 12. Germline CDR1 is MDHEN and CDR2 is SYDVKM. There are 16 residues in the CDR3. The DNA for the CDR3 is TGTGCCAGCAGTCACCTCCTAGGGACAGGGGGCTATGAGCAGTACTTC. Its translation: CASSHLLGTGGYEQYF.

The chain employs TRBV6-1 and TRBJ2-3; a weak D match, TRBD1 (6 bases). The length of the CDR3 is 15 residues. Trimming pared 4 bases from V and 3 bases from J, leaving 14 bases between. Germline values: CDR1 MNHNS, CDR2 SASEGT. The CDR3 nucleotides read TGTGCCAGCAGTGTGTGGGGACAACGTACAGATACGCAGTATTTT. Protein: CASSVWGQRTDTQYF.

This chain connects TRBV19 to TRBJ2-2, with D tentatively TRBD2 (6 bases). Germline V CDR1 and CDR2: LNHDA, SQIVND (reference sequence). V shed 4 bases and J shed 6 bases, with 24 bases lying between them. The CDR3 is 18 amino acids. CDR3 in amino acids: CASSTGAREGGLAGELFF. The CDR3 DNA follows: TGTGCCAGTAGTACGGGAGCGAGAGAGGGAGGTTTGGCCGGGGAGCTGTTTTTT.

The chain is built from TRBV5-1 and TRBJ2-5; D perhaps matches TRBD2 (5 bases). V was pared by 1 base and J by 3 bases, with 13 bases between. CDR1 and CDR2 (germline): SGHRS, YFSETQ. There are 15 residues in the CDR3. DNA of the CDR3: TGCGCCAGCAGCTTGAGGGCGGGTGGGGAAGAGACCCAGTACTTC. It translates to CASSLRAGGEETQYF.

This chain uses TRBV5-6 with TRBJ2-2; D is unresolved. CDR1 SGHDT and CDR2 YYEEEE come from the germline V gene. Trimming cost V 6 bases and J 5 bases, with 14 bases left between them. The CDR3 consists of 14 residues. CDR3 amino acids: CASTPQYVTGELFF. Written as DNA, the CDR3 is TGTGCCAGCACCCCCCAGTATGTGACCGGGGAGCTGTTTTTT.